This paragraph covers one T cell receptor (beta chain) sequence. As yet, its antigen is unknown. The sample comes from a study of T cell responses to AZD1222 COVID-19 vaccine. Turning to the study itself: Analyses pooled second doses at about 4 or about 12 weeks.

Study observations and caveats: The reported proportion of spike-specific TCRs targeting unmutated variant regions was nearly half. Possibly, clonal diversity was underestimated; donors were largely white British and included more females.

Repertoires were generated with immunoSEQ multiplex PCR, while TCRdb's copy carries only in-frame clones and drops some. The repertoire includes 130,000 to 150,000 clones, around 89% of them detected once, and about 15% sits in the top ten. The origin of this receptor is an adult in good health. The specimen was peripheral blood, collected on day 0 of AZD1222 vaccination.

CDR3 in amino acids: CASSPLPGEDTEAFF. Written as DNA, the CDR3 is TGTGCCAGCAGCCCCCTCCCAGGGGAGGACACTGAAGCTTTCTTT. This chain links TRBV9 with TRBJ1-1; TRBD1 is a possible D gene (6 bases). V was trimmed by 4 bases and J by 3 bases, leaving 16 bases between them. Germline CDR1 SGDLS, CDR2 YYNGEE. This CDR3 is 15 amino acids long.